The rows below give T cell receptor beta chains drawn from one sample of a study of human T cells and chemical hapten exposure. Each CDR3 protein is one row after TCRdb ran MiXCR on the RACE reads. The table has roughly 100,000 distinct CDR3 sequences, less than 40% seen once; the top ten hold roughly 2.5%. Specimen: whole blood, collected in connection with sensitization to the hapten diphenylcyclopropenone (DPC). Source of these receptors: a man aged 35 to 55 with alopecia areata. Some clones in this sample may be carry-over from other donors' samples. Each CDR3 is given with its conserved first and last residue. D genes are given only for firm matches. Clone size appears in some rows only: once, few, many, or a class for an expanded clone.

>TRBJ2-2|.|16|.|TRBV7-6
CASSLNTPTNTGELFF
TGTGCCAGCAGCTTAAATACTCCTACGAACACCGGGGAGCTGTTTTTT
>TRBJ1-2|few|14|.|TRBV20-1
CSALVVRAGDGYTF
TGCAGTGCCCTAGTGGTCAGGGCCGGTGATGGCTACACCTTC
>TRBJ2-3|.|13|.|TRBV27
CASRRSDTDTQYF
TGTGCCAGCAGACGGTCGGATACAGATACGCAGTATTTT
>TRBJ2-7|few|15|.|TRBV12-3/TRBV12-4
CASSLRDNEGFGQYF
TGTGCCAGCAGTTTACGGGACAACGAGGGTTTCGGGCAGTACTTC
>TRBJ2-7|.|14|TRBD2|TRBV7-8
CASRVAGGGYEQYF
TGTGCCAGCAGAGTAGCGGGAGGTGGGTACGAGCAGTACTTC
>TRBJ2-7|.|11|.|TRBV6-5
CASSPGDEQYF
TGTGCCAGCAGCCCGGGGGACGAGCAGTACTTC
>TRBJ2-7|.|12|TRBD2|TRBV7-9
CASSRSGYEQYF
TGTGCCAGCAGTCGTAGCGGGTACGAGCAGTACTTC
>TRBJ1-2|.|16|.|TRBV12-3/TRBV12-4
CASSLGPGARDYGYTF
TGTGCCAGCAGTTTAGGACCGGGCGCCAGAGACTATGGCTACACCTTC
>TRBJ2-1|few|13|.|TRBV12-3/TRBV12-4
CASRLDTYNEQFF
TGTGCCAGCAGGTTGGACACTTACAATGAGCAGTTCTTC
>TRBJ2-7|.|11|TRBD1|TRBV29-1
CSVATGVEQYF
TGCAGCGTCGCCACAGGGGTCGAGCAGTACTTC
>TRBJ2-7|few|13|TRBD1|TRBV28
CASSFPDRDEQYF
TGTGCCAGCAGTTTTCCGGACAGGGACGAGCAGTACTTC
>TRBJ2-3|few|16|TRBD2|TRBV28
CASFPLAGTSTDTQYF
TGTGCCAGCTTTCCCCTAGCGGGAACATCCACAGATACGCAGTATTTT
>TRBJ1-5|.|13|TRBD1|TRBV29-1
CSVGDSGNQPQHF
TGCAGCGTCGGGGACAGCGGGAATCAGCCCCAGCATTTT
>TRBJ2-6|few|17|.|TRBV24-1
CATSDLDQHSGANVLTF
TGTGCCACCAGTGATTTAGACCAACACTCTGGGGCCAACGTCCTGACTTTC
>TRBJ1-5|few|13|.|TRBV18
CASSPGRDQPQHF
TGTGCCAGCTCACCCGGCCGGGATCAGCCCCAGCATTTT
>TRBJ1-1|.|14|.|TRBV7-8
CASSLVAGATEAFF
TGTGCCAGCAGCTTAGTGGCGGGTGCAACTGAAGCTTTCTTT
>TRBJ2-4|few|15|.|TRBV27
CASRGHDPHKNIQYF
TGTGCCAGCAGGGGACACGACCCCCACAAAAACATTCAGTACTTC
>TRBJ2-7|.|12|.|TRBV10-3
CAIKDSSYEQYF
TGTGCCATCAAGGACAGCTCCTACGAGCAGTACTTC
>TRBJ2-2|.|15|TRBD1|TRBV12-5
CASGSGQGNTGELFF
TGTGCTAGTGGTTCTGGACAGGGTAACACCGGGGAGCTGTTTTTT
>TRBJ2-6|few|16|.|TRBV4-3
CASSQDPNSGANVLTF
TGCGCCAGCAGCCAAGATCCCAACTCTGGGGCCAACGTCCTGACTTTC
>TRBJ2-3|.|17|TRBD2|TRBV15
CATSSGGLAGASDTQYF
TGTGCCACCAGCAGTGGAGGACTAGCGGGAGCGTCTGATACGCAGTATTTT
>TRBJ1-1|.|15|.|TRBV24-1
CATSDYRSSDTEAFF
TGTGCCACCAGTGATTATCGGAGTTCGGACACTGAAGCTTTCTTT
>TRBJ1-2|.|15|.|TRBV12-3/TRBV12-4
CASSLAEGTAPGYTF
TGTGCCAGCAGTTTAGCGGAGGGGACGGCGCCGGGGTACACCTTC
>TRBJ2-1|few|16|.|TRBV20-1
CSASPQAGRSYNEQFF
TGCAGTGCTTCCCCCCAAGCGGGCCGCTCCTACAATGAGCAGTTCTTC
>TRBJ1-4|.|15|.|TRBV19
CASRRGTTGEEKLFF
TGTGCCAGTAGACGGGGGACTACCGGCGAGGAAAAACTGTTTTTT
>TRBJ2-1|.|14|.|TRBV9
CASSAGGSLYEQFF
TGTGCCAGCAGCGCCGGAGGTAGTTTGTATGAGCAGTTCTTC
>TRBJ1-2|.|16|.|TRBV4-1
CASTDPGAGSGYGYTF
TGCGCCAGCACCGATCCCGGGGCAGGATCGGGCTATGGCTACACCTTC
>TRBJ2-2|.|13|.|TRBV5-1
CASRQGYTGELFF
TGCGCCAGCAGACAGGGATACACCGGGGAGCTGTTTTTT
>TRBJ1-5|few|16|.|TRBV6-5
CASSQSFGTPERPQHF
TGTGCCAGCAGTCAATCTTTCGGGACACCCGAACGGCCCCAGCATTTT
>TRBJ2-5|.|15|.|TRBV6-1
CASSEQPGSQETQYF
TGTGCCAGCAGTGAACAGCCCGGGTCCCAAGAGACCCAGTACTTC
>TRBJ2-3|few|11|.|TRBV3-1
CASRFSDTQYF
TGTGCCAGCAGGTTTTCAGATACGCAGTATTTT
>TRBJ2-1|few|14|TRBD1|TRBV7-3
CASSRDRGSREQFF
TGTGCCAGCTCCCGGGACAGGGGGTCAAGGGAGCAGTTCTTC
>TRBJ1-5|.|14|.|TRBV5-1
CASRADYSNQPQHF
TGCGCCAGCAGGGCAGACTATAGCAATCAGCCCCAGCATTTT
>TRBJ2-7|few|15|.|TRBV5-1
CASSLVNGISYEQYF
TGCGCCAGCAGCTTGGTCAACGGGATTTCCTACGAGCAGTACTTC
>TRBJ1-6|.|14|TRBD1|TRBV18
CASTDRGNNSPLHF
TGTGCCAGCACGGACAGGGGGAACAATTCACCCCTCCACTTT